Each of the 32 T cell receptor beta chains below was sequenced from the same sample in a study of tumor-infiltrating lymphocytes in primary liver carcinoma. Each 20-30 mg portion of unsorted bulk tissue served as the source for co-extraction of RNA and DNA. TCR beta cDNA was reverse-transcribed from around 0.55 ug of total RNA. The reaction used a constant-region primer and ProtoScript II reverse transcriptase. Libraries for TCR beta were built through three nested multiplex PCR rounds, which together made up a slightly modified ARM-PCR procedure. TRBV1-TRBV30 forward primers and a C-beta reverse primer were used in the first two PCR rounds, which each ran for about 11 cycles. MiXCR, applied by TCRdb to the multiplex PCR reads, yields one record per CDR3 protein. The data contain roughly 53,000 distinct CDR3 sequences, over 70% of them singletons. Sequenced: liver tumor tissue from sampling region 2. As to subset: tumor region T2, inferior pole. The receptors come from a man between 40 and 49 years old with primary liver carcinoma and hepatitis B virus infection.

This clonotype appeared once. This is likely a read error, given that the CDR3 carries no conserved phenylalanine or tryptophan at its end. No DNA is shown, since the ends of the CDR3 on it are uncertain; the CDR3 is the one TCRdb lists. The chain has TRBV6-5 and TRBJ2-5; TRBD2 is the table's D call, not checked against the DNA. Germline V gene data show CDR1 as MNHEY and CDR2 as SVGAGI. The CDR3 comprises 14 residues, both ends counted. The CDR3 sequence is CASSQAGSWEIRYS.

This clonotype was counted ten times or more. The chain combines TRBV4-2 with TRBJ2-1, with TRBD2 matching 8 bases. This CDR3 is 13 amino acids long. The germline V gene has CDR1 LGHNA and CDR2 YNFKEQ. With 4 bases clipped from V and 6 bases from J, the junction kept 2 bases outside the gene matches. This chain's CDR3 is CASSPRGGNEQFF. The CDR3 coding sequence is TGTGCCAGCAGCCCTCGGGGGGGCAATGAGCAGTTCTTC.

As for this clonotype: The CDR3 does not close with the conserved phenylalanine or tryptophan, likely indicating a read error. This rearrangement joins TRBV12-3 or TRBV12-4 to TRBJ2-1, with D unresolved. V was pared by 7 bases and J by 13 bases, with 20 bases between. The CDR3 is 13 amino acids. The DNA for the CDR3 is TGTGCCAGCACCCCCGGCCATGTGGAGACCCAGTTCTTA. Translating it yields CASTPGHVETQFL.

Note on this clonotype: At one boundary the junction diverges from the germline segment, which might be a read error. The rearrangement links TRBV6-6 to TRBJ2-7; D is unresolved. Germline V gives CDR1 MNHNY, CDR2 SVGAGI (reference sequence). There are 14 residues in the CDR3. The CDR3 DNA reads as TGTGCCAGCAGACCTAGGACCCAGGCTCAGGAGCAGTGCTTC. The encoded protein is CASRPRTQAQEQCF.

This clonotype was seen at least ten times. V is TRBV6-2 or TRBV6-3 and J is TRBJ2-5; 7 nucleotides match TRBD1. The germline CDR1 and CDR2 sequences are MNHEY and SVGEGT. The CDR3 length is 14 residues. J lost 0 bases, V lost 7 bases, and 5 bases had no gene match. The CDR3 sequence is CASISRGYQETQYF. The CDR3 bases are TGTGCCAGCATATCCAGGGGGTACCAAGAGACCCAGTACTTC.

V is TRBV4-2 and J is TRBJ2-7, with D possibly matching TRBD2 (6 bases). In germline, CDR1 is LGHNA, CDR2 YNFKEQ. The CDR3 consists of 15 residues. The CDR3 DNA sequence: TGTACCAGCAGAGTTCAGTGGGACGGGAGATACGAGCAGTACGTC. Protein product: CTSRVQWDGRYEQYV.

Concerning this clonotype: Without the conserved terminal phenylalanine or tryptophan, this CDR3 likely stems from a read error. The gene calls are TRBV28 and TRBJ1-4; D remains unclear. CDR3 length equals 12 residues. Germline V CDR1 and CDR2: MDHEN, SYDVKM. The chain's CDR3 is CDSGIAVEKLFL. CDR3 DNA: TGTGACAGCGGGATAGCAGTTGAAAAACTGTTTCTT.

The chain has TRBV6-1 and TRBJ2-7, with D hard to call. The CDR3 length is 13 residues. The ends were cut back, 5 bases at V and 3 bases at J, with 11 bases in the middle. CDR1 is MNHNS, CDR2 SASEGT, per germline. CDR3 sequence reads: CASSLLDHYEQYF. DNA of the CDR3: TGTGCCAGCAGTTTACTGGACCACTACGAGCAGTACTTC.

Remarks on this clonotype: It is likely a read error, because the conserved phenylalanine at the end of the CDR3 is missing. The V and J genes are TRBV2 and TRBJ1-5; unclear D gene. The V gene lost 5 bases and the J gene lost 2 bases, with 13 bases spanning the gap. This CDR3 comprises 15 residues. In germline, CDR1 is SNHLY, CDR2 FYNNEI. As DNA, the CDR3 is TGTGCCAGCAGTAGGGATCCGGAGGGCAATCAGCCCCAGCATTCT. Its protein product is CASSRDPEGNQPQHS.

In the case of this clonotype: Compared with germline, one end of the junction differs, possibly owing to a read error. The chain has TRBV11-2 and TRBJ2-7, with a possible D match to TRBD1 (6 bases). The CDR3 loop spans 17 amino acids. The germline CDR1 and CDR2 sequences are SGHAT and FQNNGV. The CDR3 DNA is TGTGTCAGCAGTCTAGACTTCGGGACACCCAGCTCCTACGAGCAGTACTTC. The encoded protein is CVSSLDFGTPSSYEQYF.

A note on this clonotype: It is likely a read error, because the conserved phenylalanine at the end of the CDR3 is missing. The chain combines TRBV29-1 with TRBJ2-5; D may be TRBD1 or TRBD2 (5 bases each). The CDR3 runs 14 residues. The germline CDR1 and CDR2 sequences are SQVTM and ANQGSEA. V was pared by 5 bases and J by 5 bases, with 18 bases between. CDR3 amino acids: CSVWGRKGSETQYL. DNA of the CDR3: TGCAGCGTTTGGGGACGGAAAGGGAGTGAGACCCAGTACCTC.

Comments on this clonotype: The junction shows a germline mismatch at one end, possibly a read error. This chain joins TRBV29-1 and TRBJ1-1; weak D call: TRBD1 (6 bases). This CDR3 is 13 amino acids long. Germline V lookup: CDR1 SQVTM, CDR2 ANQGSEA. Here the CDR3 DNA reads TGCAGCGTTCGACAGGCCCTGAAGACTGAAGTTTTCTTT. Protein: CSVRQALKTEVFF. Variable domain in full (rest from reference TRBV29-1 and TRBJ1-1): SAVISQKPSRDICQRGTSLTIQCQVDSQVTMMFWYRQQPGQSLTLIATANQGSEATYESGFVIDKFPISRPNLTFSTLTVSNMSPEDSSIYLCSVRQALKTEVFFGQGTRLTVV.

This clonotype came up once. This chain links TRBV6-6 with TRBJ2-7; possible D gene TRBD1, 6 bases. Germline V gene sequence: CDR1 MNHNY, CDR2 SVGAGI (reference sequence). This CDR3 has 16 residues. Trimming left V 0 bases short and J 3 bases short, with 15 bases between. The chain's CDR3 is CASSYSGGLTGYEQYV. As DNA, the CDR3 is TGTGCCAGCAGTTACTCTGGGGGCTTAACGGGCTACGAGCAGTACGTC.

This clonotype was observed a handful of times. One junction end does not reproduce the germline sequence, and a read error may be involved. V usage is TRBV11-2 and J usage is TRBJ2-1, with TRBD2 matching over 8 bases. CDR1 and CDR2 (germline): SGHAT, FQNNGV. The CDR3 has 16 amino acids. The CDR3 loop is CANSLDIGLAMGGQFF. CDR3 in DNA: TGTGCCAACAGCTTGGATATCGGACTAGCCATGGGTGGGCAGTTCTTT.

This clonotype is termed medium-sized. The chain employs TRBV10-3 and TRBJ2-3; 8 positions agree with TRBD2. The CDR3 has 15 residues. Trimming at V came to 2 bases and at J to 3 bases, leaving 4 bases not matched to a gene. CDR1 ENHRY and CDR2 SYGVKD come from the germline V gene. The CDR3 nucleotides are TGTGCCATCAGTGAGAGAGCGGGAGCAACAGATACGCAGTATTTT. This gives the protein CAISERAGATDTQYF.

Note on this clonotype: The junction and the germline gene differ at one end; a read error may be behind it. This rearrangement joins TRBV30 to TRBJ1-4, with D possibly matching TRBD1 (5 bases). The CDR3 runs 15 residues. Germline V gene data show CDR1 as GTSNPN and CDR2 as SVGIG (reference sequence). The CDR3 nucleotides read TGTGCCTGGAGTCCCGACCGGGGACGCCACGAAAAGCTGTTTTTT. Residues: CAWSPDRGRHEKLFF.

Of note for this clonotype: One junction end does not reproduce the germline sequence, and a read error may be involved. The chain combines TRBV11-1 with TRBJ2-7; 7 nucleotides agree with TRBD1. CDR3 size: 13 residues. Germline V gene lookup returns CDR1 SGHAT and CDR2 FQDESV (reference sequence). The CDR3 sequence: CTSSDGTAYEQYF. As DNA, the CDR3 is TGTACCAGCAGCGACGGGACAGCTTACGAGCAGTACTTC.

The chain is built from TRBV10-3 and TRBJ2-1; no definite D call. V dropped 2 bases and J dropped 15 bases, with 23 bases sitting between them. The CDR3 sequence is 15 residues long. Looked up from germline, CDR1 is ENHRY and CDR2 is SYGVKD. DNA of the CDR3: TGTGCCATCAGTGAGGGGGAAATGACACGGAATAAGCTGTTCTTC. It yields the protein CAISEGEMTRNKLFF.

This chain uses TRBV11-2 with TRBJ2-7; 7 bases are a match to TRBD2. CDR3 length equals 18 residues. The trim removed 2 bases at V and 4 bases at J, leaving 17 bases unmatched. The germline gives CDR1 SGHAT, CDR2 FQNNGV. CDR3 bases: TGTGCCAGCAGCTTATCCATTGGACTAGAGGGATGGGGGTACGAGCAGTACTTC. Translating gives CASSLSIGLEGWGYEQYF.

A remark on this clonotype: One end of the junction is discordant with germline, which a read error may explain. For the CDR3, the DNA is TGTGTCAGCAGCTTAGGGACAAGCACCGGGGGGCTGTTTTTT. It translates to CVSSLGTSTGGLFF. The chain employs TRBV7-9 and TRBJ2-2, with D perhaps assigned TRBD1 or TRBD2 (6 bases each). Germline V gives CDR1 SEHNR, CDR2 FQNEAQ (reference sequence). The CDR3 length is 14 residues.

In regard to this clonotype: A junction boundary mismatches the germline segment, possibly from a read error. The chain has TRBV10-3 and TRBJ2-5; D remains unclear. This CDR3 has 13 residues. In germline, CDR1 is ENHRY, CDR2 SYGVKD. The CDR3 sequence is CAISGDKKEIQYF. The CDR3, as DNA: TGTGCCATCAGTGGAGACAAGAAGGAGATCCAGTACTTC.

This clonotype was seen a handful of times. The chain has TRBV7-3 and TRBJ2-5; D uncertain. CDR3 length: 14 residues. The V and J ends lost 5 bases and 2 bases respectively, with 12 bases between them. Looked up from germline, CDR1 is SGHTA and CDR2 is FQGTGA. The CDR3 reads CASSPNTRQETQYF. In DNA form, the CDR3 reads TGTGCCAGCAGCCCCAATACGAGACAAGAGACCCAGTACTTC.

This clonotype was observed once. Sequence at one end of the junction differs from germline and may be a read error. V and J are TRBV6-5 and TRBJ1-1; D perhaps matches TRBD1 (5 bases). The germline V gene has CDR1 MNHEY and CDR2 SVGAGI. The CDR3 loop spans 14 amino acids. CDR3 protein: CTNSDRGGETETFF. CDR3 DNA sequence: TGTACCAACAGCGATAGGGGCGGGGAAACTGAAACTTTCTTT.

With respect to this clonotype: A junction end diverges from the germline sequence, so it may reflect a read error. The V and J genes are TRBV7-8 and TRBJ1-5; tentative D call: TRBD1 (6 bases). CDR1 SGHVS and CDR2 FQNEAQ come from the germline V gene. The CDR3 runs 19 residues. CDR3 bases: TGTGTCAGCAGCTTAGGGTTCGCAGGGACACTCGATAGCAATCAGCCCCAGCATTTT. Translating it yields CVSSLGFAGTLDSNQPQHF.

As for this clonotype: The junction shows a germline mismatch at one end, possibly a read error. The chain joins TRBV4-2 to TRBJ2-1, with D possibly called TRBD1 or TRBD2 (6 bases each). There are 16 residues in the CDR3. Germline V lookup: CDR1 LGHNA, CDR2 YNFKEQ. The CDR3 sequence is CASSQTPGTGGNERFF. The CDR3 bases are TGTGCCAGCAGTCAAACCCCCGGGACTGGGGGCAATGAGCGGTTCTTC.

Concerning this clonotype itself: One end of the junction is discordant with germline, which a read error may explain. This chain connects TRBV11-2 to TRBJ2-7, with 9 bases matching TRBD2. This CDR3 region has 18 residues. Looked up from germline, CDR1 is SGHAT and CDR2 is FQNNGV. Here the CDR3 reads CARSLSVGLAGEGYEQYF. In nucleotides, the CDR3 is TGTGCCAGGAGCTTATCCGTTGGATTAGCGGGAGAGGGGTACGAGCAGTACTTC.

As for this clonotype: The junction does not match germline at one end; this may be a read error. The CDR3, as DNA: TGTGCCAGCAGCCCAACTGGGAACAATGTGCAGTTCTTC. As protein: CASSPTGNNVQFF. The chain uses TRBV6-5 and TRBJ2-1; D uncertain. Germline assignment: CDR1 MNHEY and CDR2 SVGAGI. CDR3 length: 13 amino acids.

This clonotype was observed a single time. V and J are TRBV6-1 and TRBJ1-6; TRBD1 agrees at 9 bases. Losses at the gene ends were 7 bases for V and 13 bases for J; bases not matched to a gene: 20. Germline assignment: CDR1 MNHNS and CDR2 SASEGT. There are 17 residues in the CDR3. The CDR3 DNA sequence: TGTGCCAGCATTACAGGGACAGGGTATGGAGAGGGATCGCCCCTCCACTTT. Its translation: CASITGTGYGEGSPLHF.

This chain links TRBV11-3 with TRBJ2-5; D possibly corresponds to TRBD1 (5 bases). The germline V gene encodes CDR1 SGHNT and CDR2 YENEEA. The CDR3 contains 14 residues. Trimming took off 5 bases at V and 8 bases at J, with 18 bases between the two ends. CDR3 residues: CASSPMTEHGTQYF. The CDR3 coding sequence is TGTGCCAGCAGCCCCATGACAGAGCATGGTACCCAGTACTTC.

Worth noting for this clonotype: Germline is not matched at one junction end, which may reflect a read error. CDR3 nucleotide sequence: TGTGCCATCAGCTTACGGGTCTCAGGTGGGACAGGTACGCAGTATTTT. Translated, it gives CAISLRVSGGTGTQYF. The rearrangement uses TRBV5-4 and TRBJ2-3, with 8 bases lining up with TRBD1. The germline CDR1 and CDR2 sequences are SGHNT and YYREEE (reference sequence). CDR3 length: 16 amino acids. Variable domain in full (rest from reference TRBV5-4 and TRBJ2-3): ETGVTQSPTHLIKTRGQQVTLRCSSQSGHNTVSWYQQALGQGPQFIFQYYREEENGRGNFPPRFSGLQFPNYSSELNVNALELDDSALYLCAISLRVSGGTGTQYFGPGTRLTVL.

About this clonotype itself: Compared with germline, one end of the junction differs, possibly owing to a read error. This rearrangement joins TRBV6-5 to TRBJ2-7; no firm D call. Germline values: CDR1 MNHEY, CDR2 SVGAGI. This CDR3 contains 11 residues. The CDR3 is CASSYSRKHYF. The CDR3 nucleotides are TGTGCCAGCAGTTACTCGCGAAAGCATTACTTC.

This clonotype was counted between two and nine times. One end of the junction is discordant with germline, which a read error may explain. This chain joins TRBV5-1 and TRBJ2-5; tentative D call: TRBD2 (5 bases). CDR3 length: 17 residues. The germline gives CDR1 SGHRS, CDR2 YFSETQ. The CDR3 loop reads CVSSLRPFGGVGETQYF. CDR3 sequence (DNA): TGCGTCAGCAGCTTGAGGCCCTTTGGAGGAGTTGGGGAGACCCAGTACTTC.